This record covers a single T cell receptor beta chain. The length of the CDR3 is 14 residues. The V end was cut by 1 base, the J end by 5 bases, with 8 bases between. Looked up from germline, CDR1 is SGHNT and CDR2 is YENEEA. The record originates from a study of cytomegalovirus exposure and HLA in healthy donors. PCR employed 60 Vbeta and 13 Jbeta primers. The protocol was immunoSEQ multiplex PCR, while the TCRdb copy is restricted to in-frame clones and leaves out a portion. The sample includes around 70,000 clones, over 50% of them seen just once. The sequenced sample consisted of PBMCs. The clonotype originates from a man aged 30 to 39 in good health and CMV-seronegative. V and J are TRBV11-3 and TRBJ2-2, with a weak D call TRBD1 (6 bases). Written as DNA, the CDR3 is TGTGCCAGCAGCTTAGCCAGGGGAACCGGGGAGCTGTTTTTT. Its translation is CASSLARGTGELFF.